The next 17 T cell receptor beta chains were all read from a single sample in a study of shared clonotypes between healthy human individuals. The table came from immunoSEQ multiplex PCR; TCRdb's copy has only in-frame clones and leaves some out. The sample consists of about 470,000 clones, 70% to 80% of them appearing once. What was sequenced was PBMCs. The receptors here all came from a woman aged 40 to 49 in good health. Some clones in this sample may be carry-over from other donors' samples.

J is TRBJ1-1 and V is TRBV7-9; no firm D call. This CDR3 is 16 amino acids long. Trimming took 6 bases from V and 0 from J, leaving 17 bases between them. Germline CDR1 and CDR2: SEHNR and FQNEAQ (reference sequence). The CDR3 nucleotides are TGTGCCAGCAGTCCCAAGAGACACAGTATGAACACTGAAGCTTTCTTT. Translated: CASSPKRHSMNTEAFF.

In this sample, this clone turned up once. V usage is TRBV10-3 and J usage is TRBJ2-1; D perhaps matches TRBD2 (5 bases). Trimming left V 5 bases short and J 5 bases short, with 10 bases between. Germline V lookup: CDR1 ENHRY, CDR2 SYGVKD. The CDR3 is 13 residues long. CDR3 residues: CAISPEANNEQFF. The CDR3 DNA reads TGTGCCATCAGTCCGGAGGCGAACAATGAGCAGTTCTTC.

The rearrangement joins TRBV29-1 to TRBJ2-1; perhaps D is TRBD1 or TRBD2 (6 bases each). CDR1 is SQVTM and CDR2 is ANQGSEA in the germline V gene. The CDR3 length is 16 residues. With 4 bases removed from V and 0 bases from J, the gap between germline ends came to 16 bases. The CDR3 loop reads CSVVAGHSSSYNEQFF. The CDR3 bases are TGCAGCGTTGTTGCGGGACATTCGAGCTCCTACAATGAGCAGTTCTTC.

This sequence joins TRBV7-9 and TRBJ2-2; 10 positions agree with TRBD2. The V gene's germline CDR1 is SEHNR and CDR2 FQNEAQ (reference sequence). V trimming: 4 bases; J trimming: 1 base; junction bases outside the gene matches: 6. There are 17 residues in the CDR3. CDR3 DNA sequence: TGTGCCAGCAGCTCCACTCGGACTAGCGGGAACACCGGGGAGCTGTTTTTT. It is translated as CASSSTRTSGNTGELFF.

The rearrangement joins TRBV30 to TRBJ2-3, with a possible D match to TRBD2 (7 bases). This CDR3 is built from 15 residues. The germline V gene has CDR1 GTSNPN and CDR2 SVGIG (reference sequence). Trimming pared 2 bases from V and 1 base from J, leaving 13 bases between. CDR3 bases: TGTGCCTGGAGTCAGTGGGAGGGGGGCACAGATACGCAGTATTTT. Encoded protein: CAWSQWEGGTDTQYF.

The chain has TRBV4-3 and TRBJ2-7; D is tentatively TRBD1 or TRBD2 (6 bases each). Trimming removed 0 bases at V and 5 bases at J, with 23 bases between. This CDR3 has 18 residues. The V gene's germline CDR1 is LGHNA and CDR2 YSLEER. The CDR3 DNA sequence: TGCGCCAGCAGCCAAGAGATTCGGGGGCCAGAATGTGGGGACGAGCAGTACTTC. Translated: CASSQEIRGPECGDEQYF.

Turning to this clone: An end of the junction does not agree with germline; a read error may underlie this. The chain is built from TRBV27 and TRBJ2-7; 11 bases match TRBD2. The CDR3 loop spans 16 amino acids. Germline V gives CDR1 MNHEY, CDR2 SMNVEV (reference sequence). The CDR3 reads CASSPFGQPGLAAMNF. DNA of the CDR3: TGTGCCAGCAGTCCCTTCGGGCAACCGGGACTAGCGGCGATGAACTTC.

The gene calls are TRBV27 and TRBJ1-2, with D unclear. V gave up 2 bases and J gave up 4 bases, with 8 bases separating them. The CDR3 sequence is 13 residues long. The germline V gene encodes CDR1 MNHEY and CDR2 SMNVEV (reference sequence). This chain's CDR3 is CASSLMGSYGYTF. In nucleotides, the CDR3 is TGTGCCAGCAGTTTAATGGGAAGCTATGGCTACACCTTC.

This clone was seen just once. This chain links TRBV13 with TRBJ2-1; 9 bases are shared with TRBD2. V lost 4 bases and J lost 6; bases outside the gene matches: 13. The CDR3 loop spans 17 amino acids. Germline CDR1 and CDR2: PRHDT and FYEKMQ (reference sequence). In DNA form, the CDR3 reads TGTGCCAGCAGCTCAAACCCCACAGGGACTAGCCTCAATGAGCAGTTCTTC. It is translated as CASSSNPTGTSLNEQFF.

In this sample, this clone turned up a few times. The rearrangement uses TRBV10-3 and TRBJ2-1; 16 nucleotides align to TRBD2. The CDR3 is made up of 19 amino acids. CDR1 and CDR2 (germline): ENHRY, SYGVKD. With V trimmed by 3 bases and J by 4 bases, 9 bases remained unmatched. In DNA form, the CDR3 reads TGTGCCATCAGTGAAGGGGGGACTAGCGGGAGGGCCGGGTACAATGAGCAGTTCTTC. Its protein product is CAISEGGTSGRAGYNEQFF.

The chain employs TRBV9 and TRBJ2-7; 7 nucleotides line up with TRBD1. V dropped 4 bases and J dropped 6; count of bases not matched to a gene: 7. This CDR3 is 13 amino acids long. Germline V CDR1 and CDR2: SGDLS, YYNGEE. The CDR3 loop reads CASSPPGGSEQYF. DNA of the CDR3: TGTGCCAGCAGCCCCCCAGGGGGTTCCGAGCAGTACTTC.

The V and J genes are TRBV13 and TRBJ2-7; weak D call: TRBD1 (6 bases). Deletions cut 0 bases from V and 7 bases from J, with 19 bases between. This CDR3 region has 16 residues. Germline V gene lookup returns CDR1 PRHDT and CDR2 FYEKMQ (reference sequence). CDR3 region: CASSLGLVRGFGEQYF. Here the CDR3 DNA reads TGTGCCAGCAGCTTAGGCCTTGTCAGGGGATTCGGTGAGCAGTACTTC.

The gene calls are TRBV7-9 and TRBJ2-1; 7 nucleotides line up with TRBD1. Germline V CDR1 and CDR2: SEHNR, FQNEAQ (reference sequence). V lost 5 bases and J lost 0; bases outside the gene matches: 13. The CDR3 has 18 residues. The CDR3 nucleotides are TGTGCCAGCAGCACACCCAGAGGGGGCTCCAGCTCCTACAATGAGCAGTTCTTC. This gives the protein CASSTPRGGSSSYNEQFF.

The table lists this clone with a few counts. The J gene is TRBJ2-5, the V gene TRBV2, with D uncertain. Germline CDR1 and CDR2: SNHLY and FYNNEI. This CDR3 spans 13 amino acids. V was trimmed by 8 bases and J by 2 bases, leaving 12 bases between them. CDR3 DNA sequence: TGTGCCAGCTGTCGGTCGCCTCAAGAGACCCAGTACTTC. Translated, it gives CASCRSPQETQYF.

This chain's CDR3 is CASSISAGVSTGELFF. The CDR3 region has the DNA TGTGCCAGCAGCATCTCAGCGGGAGTATCTACCGGGGAGCTGTTTTTT. The V and J genes are TRBV7-3 and TRBJ2-2; 8 bases align to TRBD2. Trimming took 5 bases from V and 5 from J; bases not matched to a gene: 10. Germline V gene sequence: CDR1 SGHTA, CDR2 FQGTGA. This CDR3 is built from 16 residues. The variable domain in full, with the rest retrieved from reference TRBV7-3 and TRBJ2-2, is GAGVSQTPSNKVTEKGKYVELRCDPISGHTALYWYRQSLGQGPEFLIYFQGTGAADDSGLPNDRFFAVRPEGSVSTLKIQRTERGDSAVYLCASSISAGVSTGELFFGEGSRLTVL.

The rearrangement joins TRBV10-3 to TRBJ2-7; TRBD1 agrees at 9 bases. CDR1 ENHRY and CDR2 SYGVKD come from the germline V gene. V shed 10 bases, J shed 0 bases, and the junction held 7 bases outside the gene matches. The CDR3 sequence is 14 residues long. The CDR3 protein is CATARQGVSYEQYF. CDR3 nucleotide sequence: TGTGCCACCGCTCGACAGGGGGTCTCCTACGAGCAGTACTTC.

This clone was detected once. In the same sample, other DNA sequences code for this CDR3. The gene calls are TRBV30 and TRBJ2-1, with 9 bases lining up with TRBD2. CDR1 GTSNPN and CDR2 SVGIG come from the germline V gene (reference sequence). Losses at the gene ends were 8 bases for V and 3 bases for J; bases not matched to a gene: 8. CDR3 length equals 14 residues. CDR3 sequence (DNA): TGTGCCAGCGCCGGGACTAGCATCTACAATGAGCAGTTCTTC. It translates to CASAGTSIYNEQFF.